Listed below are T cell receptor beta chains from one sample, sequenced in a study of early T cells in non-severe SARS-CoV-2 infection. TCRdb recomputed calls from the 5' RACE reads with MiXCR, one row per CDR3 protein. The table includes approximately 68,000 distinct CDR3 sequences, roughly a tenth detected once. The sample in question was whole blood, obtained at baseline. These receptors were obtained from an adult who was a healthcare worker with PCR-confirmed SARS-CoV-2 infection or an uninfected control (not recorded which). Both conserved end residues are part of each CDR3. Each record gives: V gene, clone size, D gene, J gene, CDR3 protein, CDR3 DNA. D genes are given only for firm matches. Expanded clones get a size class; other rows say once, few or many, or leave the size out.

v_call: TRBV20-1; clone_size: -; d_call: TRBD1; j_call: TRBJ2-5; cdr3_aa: CSAEDRGETQYF; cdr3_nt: TGCAGTGCCGAGGACAGGGGAGAGACCCAGTACTTC
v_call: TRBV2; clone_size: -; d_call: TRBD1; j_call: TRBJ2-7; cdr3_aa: CASSSETGVYEQYF; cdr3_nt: TGTGCCAGCAGCTCCGAGACAGGGGTGTACGAGCAGTACTTC
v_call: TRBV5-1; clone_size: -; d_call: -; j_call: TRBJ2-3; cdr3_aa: CASSLGAGIGTDTQYF; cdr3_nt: TGCGCCAGCAGCTTGGGGGCAGGGATTGGGACAGATACGCAGTATTTT
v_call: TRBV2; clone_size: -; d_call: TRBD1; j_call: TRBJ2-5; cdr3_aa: CASTGTGFVQETQYF; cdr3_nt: TGTGCCAGCACCGGGACAGGGTTCGTGCAAGAGACCCAGTACTTC
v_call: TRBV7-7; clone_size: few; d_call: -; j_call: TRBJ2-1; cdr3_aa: CASSPSHGNEQFF; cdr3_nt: TGTGCCAGCAGCCCATCTCACGGGAATGAGCAGTTCTTC
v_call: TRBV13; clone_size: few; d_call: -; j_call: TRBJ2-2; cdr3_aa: CASSFQANTGELFF; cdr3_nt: TGTGCCAGCAGCTTCCAGGCCAACACCGGGGAGCTGTTTTTT
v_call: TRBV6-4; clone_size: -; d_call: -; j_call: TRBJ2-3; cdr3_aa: CASSLFYPTLTDTQYF; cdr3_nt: TGTGCCAGCAGTCTTTTTTACCCAACCCTCACAGATACGCAGTATTTT
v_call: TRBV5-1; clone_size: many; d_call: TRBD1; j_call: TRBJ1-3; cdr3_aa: CASSLAGQASGNTIYF; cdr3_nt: TGCGCCAGCAGCTTGGCGGGACAGGCCTCTGGAAACACCATATATTTT
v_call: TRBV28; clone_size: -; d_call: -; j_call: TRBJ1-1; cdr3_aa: CASSLVVREMNTEAFF; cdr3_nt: TGTGCCAGCAGTTTAGTGGTTCGGGAGATGAACACTGAAGCTTTCTTT
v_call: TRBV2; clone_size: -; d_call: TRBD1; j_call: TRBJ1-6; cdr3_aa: CASSRQGVLNSPLHF; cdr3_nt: TGTGCCAGCAGTAGACAGGGGGTGTTGAATTCACCCCTCCACTTT
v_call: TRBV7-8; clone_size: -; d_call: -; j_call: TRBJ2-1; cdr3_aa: CASSKTPGSSGEQFF; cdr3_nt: TGTGCCAGCAGCAAAACCCCCGGGTCCAGCGGTGAGCAGTTCTTC
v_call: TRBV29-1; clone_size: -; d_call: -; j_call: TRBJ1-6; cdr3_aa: CSVRGQGNSPLHF; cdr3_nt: TGCAGCGTGAGGGGACAAGGGAATTCACCCCTCCACTTT
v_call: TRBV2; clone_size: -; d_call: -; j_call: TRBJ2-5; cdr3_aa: CASKDPLETQYF; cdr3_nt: TGTGCCAGCAAGGACCCGTTGGAGACCCAGTACTTC
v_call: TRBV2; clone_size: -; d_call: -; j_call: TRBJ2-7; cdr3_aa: CASGEYEQYF; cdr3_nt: TGTGCCAGCGGAGAGTACGAGCAGTACTTC
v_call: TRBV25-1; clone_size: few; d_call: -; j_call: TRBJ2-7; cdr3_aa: CASSEDREGYEQYF; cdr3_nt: TGTGCCAGCAGTGAAGATCGGGAAGGCTACGAGCAGTACTTC